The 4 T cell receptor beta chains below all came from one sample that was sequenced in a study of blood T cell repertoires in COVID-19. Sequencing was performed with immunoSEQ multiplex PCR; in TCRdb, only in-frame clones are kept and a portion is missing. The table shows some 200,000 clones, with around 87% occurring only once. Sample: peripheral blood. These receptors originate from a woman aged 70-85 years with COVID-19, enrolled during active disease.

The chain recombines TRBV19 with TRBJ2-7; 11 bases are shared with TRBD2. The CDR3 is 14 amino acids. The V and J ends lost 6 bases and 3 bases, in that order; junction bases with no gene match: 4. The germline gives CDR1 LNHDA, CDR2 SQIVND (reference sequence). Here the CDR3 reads CASSLTSGSYEQYF. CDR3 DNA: TGTGCCAGTAGCCTAACTAGCGGGAGCTACGAGCAGTACTTC.

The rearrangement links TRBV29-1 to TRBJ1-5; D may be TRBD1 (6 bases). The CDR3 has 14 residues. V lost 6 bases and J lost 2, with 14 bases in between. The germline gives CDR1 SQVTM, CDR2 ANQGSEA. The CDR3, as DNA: TGCAGCGTGATTACACAGGGAGGCAATCAGCCCCAGCATTTT. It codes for CSVITQGGNQPQHF.

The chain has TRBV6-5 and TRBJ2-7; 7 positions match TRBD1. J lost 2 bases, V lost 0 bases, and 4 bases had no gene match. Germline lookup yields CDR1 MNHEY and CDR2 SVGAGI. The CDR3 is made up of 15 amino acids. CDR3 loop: CASSYSRDSAYEQYF. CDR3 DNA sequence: TGTGCCAGCAGTTACTCAAGGGACAGCGCCTACGAGCAGTACTTC.

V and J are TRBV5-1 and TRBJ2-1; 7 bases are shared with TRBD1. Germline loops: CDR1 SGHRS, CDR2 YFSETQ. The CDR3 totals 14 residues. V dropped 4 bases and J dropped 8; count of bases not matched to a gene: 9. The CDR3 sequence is CASSATTGFDEQFF. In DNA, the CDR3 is TGCGCCAGCAGCGCCACGACAGGGTTCGATGAGCAGTTCTTC.